This T cell receptor beta chain originates from a study of blood T cell repertoires in COVID-19. About the research overall: Acute-phase and convalescent COVID-19 samples originated in the United States, Italy and Spain. T cells, B-cell-depleted T cells, or PBMCs provided the cDNA or gDNA that served as material.

With 2 bases removed from V and 7 bases from J, the gap between germline ends came to 14 bases. CDR3 length: 16 residues. Germline loops: CDR1 KGHDR, CDR2 SFDVKD. Original analysis: Amplified reference gene primers provided the basis for estimating nucleated cell counts. The repertoire was sequenced with immunoSEQ multiplex PCR; TCRdb's copy has only in-frame clones and lacks some. V, J and clone size were drawn from that table, and D and trimming were deduced from the DNA. The table includes approximately 91,000 clones, 80% detected once. A single count supports this clone. The clonotype was recovered from a human donor in a cohort sampled during active COVID-19. V usage is TRBV24-1 and J usage is TRBJ1-6; no firm D call. Sequenced sample: peripheral blood. The CDR3 nucleotides read TGTGCCACCAGTGATTCGGGGATGGGATTCAATTCACCCCTCCACTTT. Translated: CATSDSGMGFNSPLHF.